This paragraph reports one TCR beta chain. What it binds is not known. This CDR3 is 16 amino acids long. Germline CDR1 is SGDLS and CDR2 is YYNGEE. V trimming: 3 bases; J trimming: 1 base; junction bases outside the gene matches: 6. This sample is part of a study of cytomegalovirus exposure and HLA in healthy donors. At the level of the study: Of the donors genotyped, several hundred in all, 75% to 85% fell in the Caucasian-associated ancestry cluster. Study results and limitations: For cytomegalovirus status, the classifier reportedly gave diagnoses with high specificity and sensitivity. Roughly uniform sequencing depth across donors was assumed, possibly incorrectly. Most subjects' HLA-A and HLA-B alleles were reportedly predicted from TCR beta sequences.

PCR employed 60 Vbeta and 13 Jbeta primers. Generated by immunoSEQ multiplex PCR, the TCRdb table keeps only in-frame clones and is missing some. The sample carries 200,000 or so clones, roughly 83% recorded once. Sequenced input: PBMCs. This receptor was identified in a boy between 10 and 17 years old in good health and CMV-seronegative. The V gene is TRBV9, the J gene TRBJ2-3; 9 bases are a match to TRBD1. CDR3: CASSGGQGGGTDTQYF. The DNA of the CDR3 is TGTGCCAGCAGCGGGGGACAGGGTGGAGGCACAGATACGCAGTATTTT.